One and the same sample provided the 7 T cell receptor beta chains below, sequenced in a study of OX40 agonist ivuxolimab in advanced cancers. The method behind the library was the immunoSEQ multiplex PCR assay. TCRdb took over this immuneACCESS table, retaining in-frame rearrangements with V and J assigned. Such tables are incomplete; in checked studies, under half of the missing clones stem from an unresolved V gene, and the remainder is unexplained. This sample holds approximately 44,000 clones; 75% to 85% were observed only once. The top ten clonotypes cover about 10% of the sample. The sample was CD4+ or CD8+ T cells sorted from blood, taken in a trial of the OX40 agonist ivuxolimab. The receptors originated from an adult with an advanced solid tumor such as melanoma, head and neck, liver or kidney cancer.

The chain joins TRBV7-9 to TRBJ1-2, with D perhaps matching TRBD1 (5 bases). The CDR3 covers 14 residues. The germline V gene has CDR1 SEHNR and CDR2 FQNEAQ (reference sequence). V was shortened by 6 bases and J by 2 bases, with 13 bases between the two germline ends. CDR3 nucleotide sequence: TGTGCCAGCAGGAAGCAGGGCTCCAACTATGGCTACACCTTC. It is translated as CASRKQGSNYGYTF. Together with reference TRBV7-9 and TRBJ1-2, the CDR3 gives the full variable domain: DTGVSQNPRHKITKRGQNVTFRCDPISEHNRLYWYRQTLGQGPEFLTYFQNEAQLEKSRLLSDRFSAERPKGSFSTLEIQRTEQGDSAMYLCASRKQGSNYGYTFGSGTRLTVV.

The chain uses TRBV5-8 and TRBJ1-2; D is unresolved. V was pared by 1 base and J by 6 bases, with 13 bases between. In germline, CDR1 is SGHTS, CDR2 YDEGEE. The CDR3 covers 14 residues. The chain's CDR3 is CASSLWQPGNGYTF. CDR3 DNA sequence: TGTGCCAGCAGCTTGTGGCAGCCGGGAAATGGCTACACCTTC.

The rearrangement uses TRBV4-1 and TRBJ1-2; D is possibly TRBD1 (6 bases). This CDR3 comprises 15 residues. Germline V lookup: CDR1 MGHRA, CDR2 YSYEKL. Trimming shortened V by 4 bases and J by 4 bases, and 16 bases separated the two germline ends. CDR3 DNA sequence: TGCGCCAGCAGCCGCGGACAGTCTGGGGCCTATGGCTACACCTTC. Its translation is CASSRGQSGAYGYTF.

The chain is built from TRBV10-3 and TRBJ2-6, with a weak D call TRBD1 (6 bases). The V gene's germline CDR1 is ENHRY and CDR2 SYGVKD. Trimming removed 6 bases from V and 3 bases from J, with 24 bases in between. CDR3 length equals 19 residues. The CDR3 bases are TGTGCCATCAGCCTGACTACCGAACAGGGTGTAGATGGGGCCAACGTCCTGACTTTC. This gives the protein CAISLTTEQGVDGANVLTF.

The V gene is TRBV19, the J gene TRBJ1-1; 9 bases line up with TRBD1. The ends lost 5 bases at V and 5 bases at J; junction bases unmatched: 6. The CDR3 extends over 14 amino acids. Looked up from germline, CDR1 is LNHDA and CDR2 is SQIVND (reference sequence). Written as DNA, the CDR3 is TGTGCCAGTAGTGCACAGGGGGCGCGAACTGAAGCTTTCTTT. This gives the protein CASSAQGARTEAFF.

The rearrangement links TRBV30 to TRBJ2-3, with D hard to call. The CDR3 has 12 amino acids. V was shortened by 2 bases and J by 3 bases, with 6 bases between the two germline ends. Germline V gene sequence: CDR1 GTSNPN, CDR2 SVGIG (reference sequence). The CDR3 region is CAWSPQTDTQYF. As DNA, the CDR3 is TGTGCCTGGAGTCCCCAGACAGATACGCAGTATTTT. Combining the CDR3 with reference TRBV30 and TRBJ2-3 gives the whole variable domain SQTIHQWPATLVQPVGSPLSLECTVEGTSNPNLYWYRQAAGRGLQLLFYSVGIGQISSEVPQNLSASRPQDRQFILSSKKLLLSDSGFYLCAWSPQTDTQYFGPGTRLTVL.

This sequence joins TRBV5-8 and TRBJ2-3; D is possibly TRBD2 (5 bases). V was clipped by 1 base and J by 2 bases, with 11 bases between them. The CDR3 has 15 residues. CDR1 is SGHTS, CDR2 YDEGEE, per germline. The CDR3 DNA reads as TGTGCCAGCAGCTTGCCGCGGGCGGCCACAGATACGCAGTATTTT. As protein: CASSLPRAATDTQYF.